The text below deals with one T cell receptor beta chain. This sample stems from a study of cytomegalovirus exposure and HLA in healthy donors. The length of the CDR3 is 14 residues. J lost 8 bases, V lost 4 bases, and 3 bases had no gene match. The germline V gene has CDR1 KGHSH and CDR2 LQKENI. Researchers ran the PCR with 60 Vbeta and 13 Jbeta primers. The assay was immunoSEQ multiplex PCR, and TCRdb's table has in-frame clones only and misses some. The sample includes around 130,000 clones, about three quarters of them seen just once. V and J are TRBV18 and TRBJ2-1, with TRBD2 matching over 12 bases. This sequence originates from a man aged 35-49 years in good health and CMV-seropositive. Sequencing used PBMCs. The CDR3 coding sequence is TGTGCCAGCTCACGGACTAGCGGGATTTATGAGCAGTTCTTC. Translation gives CASSRTSGIYEQFF.